This T cell receptor (beta chain) was found in a study of T cell responses to AZD1222 COVID-19 vaccine. General study points: Vaccine-related CD4 TCRs covered spike, predominating at 160-218 and 743-854. Repertoire sampling happened only post peak T cell response. Seropositive AZD1222 recipients at baseline numbered only 6 or 7.

This clone occurred once. The antigen is undetermined. Clones were read by immunoSEQ multiplex PCR, and TCRdb kept only the in-frame ones, dropping some. The table records roughly 100,000 clones, approximately 90% of them present only once. The germline V gene has CDR1 MNHEY and CDR2 SMNVEV (reference sequence). V trimming: 5 bases; J trimming: 4 bases; junction bases outside the gene matches: 15. There are 17 residues in the CDR3. The specimen was peripheral blood, collected on day 0 of AZD1222 vaccination. The clonotype comes from an adult in good health. V is TRBV27 and J is TRBJ1-2; 8 nucleotides agree with TRBD1. Here the CDR3 reads CASSVRGDRFSSYGYTF. As DNA, the CDR3 is TGTGCCAGCAGTGTAAGGGGGGACAGGTTTTCTAGCTATGGCTACACCTTC.